The following is a T cell receptor (beta chain) sequence with its context. Its antigen is undetermined. Combined were second doses at about 4 or about 12 weeks. These data are taken from a study of T cell responses to AZD1222 COVID-19 vaccine. This CDR3 spans 13 amino acids. Germline loops: CDR1 GTSNPN, CDR2 SVGIG (reference sequence). V lost 1 base and J 2 bases, leaving 9 bases between the germline ends. The repertoire was sequenced with immunoSEQ multiplex PCR; TCRdb's copy has only in-frame clones and lacks some. The sample contains some 50,000 clones, approximately 90% of which appear only once. Findings of the study overall: Reportedly, nearly half the spike-specific TCRs target unmutated variant regions. Spike-spanning, vaccine-associated CD4 TCRs were dominant at 160-218 and 743-854. The sample set comprised mostly white British donors with more females, and clonal diversity was possibly underestimated.

The TCR sequence derives from an adult who received the AZD1222 COVID-19 vaccine. The material sequenced was peripheral blood, taken 28 days after the second AZD1222 dose. The chain is built from TRBV30 and TRBJ2-7; tentatively, D is TRBD2 (5 bases). This CDR3 reads CAWSGGSTYEQYF. CDR3 DNA: TGTGCCTGGAGTGGAGGGAGTACCTACGAGCAGTACTTC.